This TCR beta chain was profiled in a study of neoadjuvant anti-PD-1 for oral cavity cancer. Sequencing used immunoSEQ multiplex PCR; TCRdb keeps in-frame clones, though not all of them. The table shows fewer than 10,000 clones, with 68% occurring only once. This CDR3 contains 13 residues. Deletions cut 0 bases from V and 7 bases from J, with 10 bases between. Germline V gene sequence: CDR1 WNHNN, CDR2 SYGVQD (reference sequence). Note on this clone: Its target is not known.

The study, taken as a whole, reports: Post-nivolumab, blood T cell clonality was significantly elevated in non-responders. Only a few patients per response group were TCR-analyzed; validation needed.

Time point described: after neoadjuvant nivolumab, at surgical resection. Analysis of PBMCs was direct, with no culture step. This chain joins TRBV10-1 and TRBJ2-7; D is ambiguous. The source of this sequence is a person aged 35-79 years with oral cavity squamous cell carcinoma. The specimen was PBMCs, collected after nivolumab (anti-PD-1) treatment. CDR3 loop: CASSESLDLEQYF. Written as DNA, the CDR3 is TGCGCCAGCAGTGAGTCGCTAGACTTGGAGCAGTACTTC.